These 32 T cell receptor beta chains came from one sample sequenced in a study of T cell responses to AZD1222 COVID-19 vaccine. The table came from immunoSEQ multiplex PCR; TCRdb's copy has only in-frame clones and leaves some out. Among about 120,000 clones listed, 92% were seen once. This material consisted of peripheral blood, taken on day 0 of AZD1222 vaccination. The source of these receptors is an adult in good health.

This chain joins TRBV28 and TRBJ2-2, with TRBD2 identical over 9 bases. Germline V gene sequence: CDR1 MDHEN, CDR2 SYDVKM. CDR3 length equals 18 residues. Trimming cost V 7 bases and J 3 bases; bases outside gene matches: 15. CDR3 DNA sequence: TGTGCCAGCAACACTGCGGTCCTAGCGGGAATTTACACCGGGGAGCTGTTTTTT. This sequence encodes CASNTAVLAGIYTGELFF.

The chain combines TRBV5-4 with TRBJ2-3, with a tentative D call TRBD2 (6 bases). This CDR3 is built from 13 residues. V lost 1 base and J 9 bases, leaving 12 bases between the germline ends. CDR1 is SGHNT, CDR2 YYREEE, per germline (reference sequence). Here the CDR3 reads CASSLNPGETQYF. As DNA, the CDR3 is TGTGCCAGCAGCTTGAATCCGGGGGAAACGCAGTATTTT. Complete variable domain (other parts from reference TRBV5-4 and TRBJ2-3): ETGVTQSPTHLIKTRGQQVTLRCSSQSGHNTVSWYQQALGQGPQFIFQYYREEENGRGNFPPRFSGLQFPNYSSELNVNALELDDSALYLCASSLNPGETQYFGPGTRLTVL.

Here the CDR3 reads CASSRDRDYTEAFF. The CDR3 DNA sequence: TGTGCCAGCTCACGGGACAGGGATTACACTGAAGCTTTCTTT. The chain uses TRBV18 and TRBJ1-1; TRBD1 matches 9 bases. Trimming took 4 bases from V and 3 from J; bases not matched to a gene: 3. The germline gives CDR1 KGHSH, CDR2 LQKENI. This CDR3 is 14 amino acids long.

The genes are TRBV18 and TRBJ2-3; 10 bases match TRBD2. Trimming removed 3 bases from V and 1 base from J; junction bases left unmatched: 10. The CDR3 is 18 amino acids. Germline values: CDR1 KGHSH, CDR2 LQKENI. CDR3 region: CASSPQLAGVRGTDTQYF. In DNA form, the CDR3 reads TGTGCCAGCTCACCGCAGCTAGCGGGAGTTCGGGGCACAGATACGCAGTATTTT. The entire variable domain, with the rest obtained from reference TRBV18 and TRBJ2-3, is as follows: NAGVMQNPRHLVRRRGQEARLRCSPMKGHSHVYWYRQLPEEGLKFMVYLQKENIIDESGMPKERFSAEFPKEGPSILRIQQVVRGDSAAYFCASSPQLAGVRGTDTQYFGPGTRLTVL.

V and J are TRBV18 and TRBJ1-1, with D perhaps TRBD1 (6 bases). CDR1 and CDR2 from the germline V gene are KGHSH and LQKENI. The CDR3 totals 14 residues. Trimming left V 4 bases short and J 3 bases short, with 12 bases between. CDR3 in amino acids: CASSRVRGYTEAFF. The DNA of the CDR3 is TGTGCCAGCTCACGAGTGAGGGGGTACACTGAAGCTTTCTTT.

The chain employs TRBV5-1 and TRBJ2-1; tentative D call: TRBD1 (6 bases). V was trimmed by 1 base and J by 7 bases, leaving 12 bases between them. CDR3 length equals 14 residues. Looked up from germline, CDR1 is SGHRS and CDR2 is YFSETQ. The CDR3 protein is CASSLLQGVNEQFF. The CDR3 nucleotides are TGCGCCAGCAGCTTGTTACAGGGCGTGAATGAGCAGTTCTTC. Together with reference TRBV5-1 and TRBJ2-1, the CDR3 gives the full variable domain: KAGVTQTPRYLIKTRGQQVTLSCSPISGHRSVSWYQQTPGQGLQFLFEYFSETQRNKGNFPGRFSGRQFSNSRSEMNVSTLELGDSALYLCASSLLQGVNEQFFGPGTRLTVL.

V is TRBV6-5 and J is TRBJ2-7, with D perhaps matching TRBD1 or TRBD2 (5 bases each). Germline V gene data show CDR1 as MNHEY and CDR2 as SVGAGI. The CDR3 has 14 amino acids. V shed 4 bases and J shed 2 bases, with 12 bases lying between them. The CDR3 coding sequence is TGTGCCAGCAGTTCGGGACCCACCACCTACGAGCAGTACTTC. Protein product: CASSSGPTTYEQYF.

The CDR3 spells CASSLGQGALSYGYTF. The CDR3, as DNA: TGCGCCAGCAGCTTGGGACAGGGGGCTCTATCCTATGGCTACACCTTC. This sequence joins TRBV5-1 and TRBJ1-2; 10 bases match TRBD1. Unmatched junction bases numbered 6, after V lost 0 bases and J lost 4 bases. CDR1 and CDR2 from the germline V gene are SGHRS and YFSETQ. The CDR3 loop spans 16 amino acids. Supplemented by reference TRBV5-1 and TRBJ1-2, the full variable domain reads KAGVTQTPRYLIKTRGQQVTLSCSPISGHRSVSWYQQTPGQGLQFLFEYFSETQRNKGNFPGRFSGRQFSNSRSEMNVSTLELGDSALYLCASSLGQGALSYGYTFGSGTRLTVV.

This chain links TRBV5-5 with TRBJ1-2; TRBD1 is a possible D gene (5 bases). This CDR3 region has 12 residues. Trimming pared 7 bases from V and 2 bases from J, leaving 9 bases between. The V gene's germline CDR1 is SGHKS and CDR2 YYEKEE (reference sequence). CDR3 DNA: TGTGCCAGCCGACAGACAAACTATGGCTACACCTTC. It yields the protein CASRQTNYGYTF.

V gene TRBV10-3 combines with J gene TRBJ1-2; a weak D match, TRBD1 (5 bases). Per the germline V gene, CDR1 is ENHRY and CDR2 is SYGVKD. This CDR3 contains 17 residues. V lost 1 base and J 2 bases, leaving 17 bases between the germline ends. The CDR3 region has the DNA TGTGCCATCAGTGAGTTAGGACATGGGCCCCTAAACTATGGCTACACCTTC. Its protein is CAISELGHGPLNYGYTF.

In DNA, the CDR3 is TGTGCCAGCAGCCGGGACGCGACTCGAATAGATACGCAGTATTTT. As protein: CASSRDATRIDTQYF. V and J are TRBV5-5 and TRBJ2-3; D may correspond to TRBD1 or TRBD2 (5 bases each). Germline V lookup: CDR1 SGHKS, CDR2 YYEKEE (reference sequence). CDR3 length: 15 amino acids. Deletions cut 4 bases from V and 5 bases from J, with 17 bases between.

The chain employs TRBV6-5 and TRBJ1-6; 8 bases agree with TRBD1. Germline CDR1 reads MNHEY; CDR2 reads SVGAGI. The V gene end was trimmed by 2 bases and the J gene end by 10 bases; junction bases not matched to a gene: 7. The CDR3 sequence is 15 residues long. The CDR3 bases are TGTGCCAGCAGTTACACGTACAGGGGGAGCTCACCCCTCCACTTT. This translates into CASSYTYRGSSPLHF.

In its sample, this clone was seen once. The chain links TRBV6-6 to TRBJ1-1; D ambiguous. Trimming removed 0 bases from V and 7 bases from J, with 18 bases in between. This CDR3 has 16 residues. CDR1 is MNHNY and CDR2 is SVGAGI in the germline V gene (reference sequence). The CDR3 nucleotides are TGTGCCAGCAGTTACTCGTCCCAGAGCCTTAACGGTGAAGCTTTCTTT. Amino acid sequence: CASSYSSQSLNGEAFF.

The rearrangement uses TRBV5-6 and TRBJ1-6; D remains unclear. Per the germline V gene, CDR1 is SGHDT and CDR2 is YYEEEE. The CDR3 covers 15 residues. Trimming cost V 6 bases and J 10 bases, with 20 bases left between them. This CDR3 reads CASTNIWGASSPLHF. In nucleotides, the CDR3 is TGTGCCAGCACCAATATTTGGGGTGCCAGCTCACCCCTCCACTTT. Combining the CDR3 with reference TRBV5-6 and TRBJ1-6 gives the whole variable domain DAGVTQSPTHLIKTRGQQVTLRCSPKSGHDTVSWYQQALGQGPQFIFQYYEEEERQRGNFPDRFSGHQFPNYSSELNVNALLLGDSALYLCASTNIWGASSPLHFGNGTRLTVT.

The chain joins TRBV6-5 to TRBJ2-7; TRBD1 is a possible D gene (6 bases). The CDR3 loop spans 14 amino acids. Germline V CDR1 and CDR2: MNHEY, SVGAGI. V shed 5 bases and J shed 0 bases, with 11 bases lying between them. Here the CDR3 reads CASSRQENSYEQYF. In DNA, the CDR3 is TGTGCCAGCAGTAGACAGGAGAACTCCTACGAGCAGTACTTC.

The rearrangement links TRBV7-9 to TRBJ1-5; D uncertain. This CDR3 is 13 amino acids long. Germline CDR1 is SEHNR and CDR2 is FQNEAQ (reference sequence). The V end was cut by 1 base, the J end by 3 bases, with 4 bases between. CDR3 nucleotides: TGTGCCAGCAGCTTAGAGGTCAATCAGCCCCAGCATTTT. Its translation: CASSLEVNQPQHF.

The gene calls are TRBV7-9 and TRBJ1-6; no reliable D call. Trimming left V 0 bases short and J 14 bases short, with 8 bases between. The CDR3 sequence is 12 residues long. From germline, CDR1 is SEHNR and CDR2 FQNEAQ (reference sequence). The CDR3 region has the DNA TGTGCCAGCAGCTTAGCTTGGTCGGCCCTCCACTTT. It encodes CASSLAWSALHF.

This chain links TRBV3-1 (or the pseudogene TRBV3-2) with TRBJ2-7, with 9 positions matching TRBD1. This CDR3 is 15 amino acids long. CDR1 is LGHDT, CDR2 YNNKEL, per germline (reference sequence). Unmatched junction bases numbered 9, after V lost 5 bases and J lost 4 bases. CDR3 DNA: TGTGCCAGCAGCTTTCCGGGACAGGGTATTTACGAGCAGTACTTC. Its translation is CASSFPGQGIYEQYF.

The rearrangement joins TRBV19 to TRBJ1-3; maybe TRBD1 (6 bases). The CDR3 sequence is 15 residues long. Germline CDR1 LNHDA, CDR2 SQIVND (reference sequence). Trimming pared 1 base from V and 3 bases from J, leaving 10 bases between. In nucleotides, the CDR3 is TGTGCCAGTAGTATAGGGACAGCATTTGGAAACACCATATATTTT. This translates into CASSIGTAFGNTIYF.

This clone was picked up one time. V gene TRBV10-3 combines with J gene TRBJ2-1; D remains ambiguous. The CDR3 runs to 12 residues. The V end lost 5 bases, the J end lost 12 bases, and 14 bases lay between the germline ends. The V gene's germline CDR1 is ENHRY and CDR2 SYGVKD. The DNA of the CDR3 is TGTGCCATCAGTATAGAGGTCTCCCGGCAGTTCTTC. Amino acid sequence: CAISIEVSRQFF.

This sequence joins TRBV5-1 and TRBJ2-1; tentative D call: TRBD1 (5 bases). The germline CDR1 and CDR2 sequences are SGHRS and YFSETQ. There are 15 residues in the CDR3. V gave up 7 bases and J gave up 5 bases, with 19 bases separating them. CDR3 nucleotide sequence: TGCGCCAGCGGCCTAGTCTCAGGGTCAAACAATGAGCAGTTCTTC. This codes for CASGLVSGSNNEQFF.

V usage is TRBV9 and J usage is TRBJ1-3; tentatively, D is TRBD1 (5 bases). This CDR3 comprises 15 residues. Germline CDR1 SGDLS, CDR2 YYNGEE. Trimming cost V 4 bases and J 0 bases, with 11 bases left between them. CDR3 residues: CASSSTGDSGNTIYF. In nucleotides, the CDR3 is TGTGCCAGCAGCTCAACAGGCGACTCTGGAAACACCATATATTTT.

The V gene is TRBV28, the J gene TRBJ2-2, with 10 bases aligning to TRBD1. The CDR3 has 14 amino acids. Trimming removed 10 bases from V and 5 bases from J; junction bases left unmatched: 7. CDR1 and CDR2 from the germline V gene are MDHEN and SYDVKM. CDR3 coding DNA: TGTGCCACCCAGGGACAGGGGAGGACCGGGGAGCTGTTTTTT. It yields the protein CATQGQGRTGELFF.

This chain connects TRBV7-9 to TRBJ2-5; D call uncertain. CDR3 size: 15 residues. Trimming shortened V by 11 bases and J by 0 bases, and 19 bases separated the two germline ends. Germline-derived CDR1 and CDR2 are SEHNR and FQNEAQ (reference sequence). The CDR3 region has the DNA TGTGCCGGATCGAGAGGACGAAATTACCAAGAGACCCAGTACTTC. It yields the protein CAGSRGRNYQETQYF.

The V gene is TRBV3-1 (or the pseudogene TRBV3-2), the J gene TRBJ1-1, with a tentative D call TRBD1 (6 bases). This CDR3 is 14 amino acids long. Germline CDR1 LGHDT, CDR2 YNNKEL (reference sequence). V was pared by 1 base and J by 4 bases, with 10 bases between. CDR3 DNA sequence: TGTGCCAGCAGCCAAGGTAGGGGGGGCACTGAAGCTTTCTTT. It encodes CASSQGRGGTEAFF.

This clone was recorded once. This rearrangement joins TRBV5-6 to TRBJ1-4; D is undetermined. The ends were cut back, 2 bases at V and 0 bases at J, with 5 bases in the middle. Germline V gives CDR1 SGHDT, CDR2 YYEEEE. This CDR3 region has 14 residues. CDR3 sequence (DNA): TGTGCCAGCAGCTTACCCCCAACTAATGAAAAACTGTTTTTT. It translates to CASSLPPTNEKLFF.

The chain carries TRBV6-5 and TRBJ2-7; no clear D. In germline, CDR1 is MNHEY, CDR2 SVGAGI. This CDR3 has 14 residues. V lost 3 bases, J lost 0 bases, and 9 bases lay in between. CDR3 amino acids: CASSYGLSSYEQYF. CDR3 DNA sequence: TGTGCCAGCAGTTATGGGCTCAGCTCCTACGAGCAGTACTTC.

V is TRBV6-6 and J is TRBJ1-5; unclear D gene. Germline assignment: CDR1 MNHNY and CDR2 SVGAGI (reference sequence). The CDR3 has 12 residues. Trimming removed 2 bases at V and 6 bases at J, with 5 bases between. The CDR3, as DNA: TGTGCCAGCAGTTACGGGCCTCAGCCCCAGCATTTT. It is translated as CASSYGPQPQHF.

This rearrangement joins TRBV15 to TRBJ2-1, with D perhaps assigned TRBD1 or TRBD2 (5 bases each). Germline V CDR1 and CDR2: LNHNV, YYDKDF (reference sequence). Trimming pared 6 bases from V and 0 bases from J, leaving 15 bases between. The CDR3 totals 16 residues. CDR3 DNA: TGTGCCACCAGATGGGGGACCGCCAGCTCCTACAATGAGCAGTTCTTC. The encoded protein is CATRWGTASSYNEQFF.

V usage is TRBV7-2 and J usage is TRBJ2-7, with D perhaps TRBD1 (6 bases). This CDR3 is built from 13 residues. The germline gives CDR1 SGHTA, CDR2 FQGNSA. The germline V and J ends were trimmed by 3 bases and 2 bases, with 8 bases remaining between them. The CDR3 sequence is CASSLDRAYEQYF. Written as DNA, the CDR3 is TGTGCCAGCAGCTTGGACAGAGCCTACGAGCAGTACTTC.

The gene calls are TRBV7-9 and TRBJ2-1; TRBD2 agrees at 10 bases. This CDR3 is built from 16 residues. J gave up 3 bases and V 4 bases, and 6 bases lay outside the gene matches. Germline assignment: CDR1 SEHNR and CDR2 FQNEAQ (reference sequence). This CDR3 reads CASSWRRTSGYNEQFF. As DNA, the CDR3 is TGTGCCAGCAGCTGGCGGCGGACTAGCGGCTACAATGAGCAGTTCTTC.

In DNA, the CDR3 is TGTGCCAGCAGCAAAGCTTGCTCGGGACAGGGGGCTTGGGGCACCGGGGAGCTGTTTTTT. This gives the protein CASSKACSGQGAWGTGELFF. V usage is TRBV21-1 and J usage is TRBJ2-2; TRBD1, the table's D call, was not compared with the DNA. TRBV21-1 is flagged as a pseudogene. The CDR3 runs to 20 residues.